These T cell receptor beta chains were read from a single sample in a study of beta chain features in type 1 diabetes. Sequencing was performed with immunoSEQ multiplex PCR; in TCRdb, only in-frame clones are kept and a portion is missing. Of under 450,000 clones in the sample, around 16% are singletons; the top ten hold roughly 0.019%. The sample consisted of naive CD4+ T cells from blood. These receptors were collected from a woman under 30 in good health. The CDR3 runs from the conserved cysteine through the conserved F or W. Each record gives: J gene, D gene, V gene, clone size, CDR3 protein, CDR3 DNA. The D gene is left open where the match is weak. Rows give clone size only sometimes, using once, few, many, or a class for an expanded clone.

TRBJ2-7,NA,TRBV4-1,few,CASSHGTGFSYEQYF,TGCGCCAGCAGCCACGGGACTGGTTTCTCCTACGAGCAGTACTTC
TRBJ2-4,NA,TRBV7-3,few,CASSLSRGNIQYF,TGTGCCAGCAGCTTAAGCAGGGGAAACATTCAGTACTTC
TRBJ1-1,TRBD1,TRBV6-5,once,CASSRQGSGNTEAFF,TGTGCCAGCAGTCGACAGGGAAGCGGGAACACTGAAGCTTTCTTT
TRBJ2-6,NA,TRBV28,NA,CASSLAGSGGANVLTF,TGTGCCAGCAGTTTAGCAGGGTCGGGTGGGGCCAACGTCCTGACTTTC
TRBJ2-7,TRBD1,TRBV30,NA,CAWNPSLWTGSSYEQYF,TGTGCCTGGAACCCCTCCCTCTGGACAGGGTCCTCCTACGAGCAGTACTTC
TRBJ2-1,NA,TRBV5-1,few,CASSLSGRGSNEQFF,TGCGCCAGCAGCTTGTCGGGGAGGGGGTCCAATGAGCAGTTCTTC
TRBJ1-4,NA,TRBV7-2,few,CASRRGGTNEKLFF,TGTGCCAGCCGACGGGGAGGAACTAATGAAAAACTGTTTTTT
TRBJ2-1,NA,TRBV30,NA,CAWSTGYNEQFF,TGTGCCTGGAGTACAGGATACAATGAGCAGTTCTTC
TRBJ2-3,NA,TRBV28,NA,CASSRITDTQYF,TGTGCCAGCAGCCGTATCACAGATACGCAGTATTTT
TRBJ1-1,NA,TRBV5-1,NA,CASTKREGLNTEAFF,TGCGCCAGCACCAAGAGGGAGGGTCTCAACACTGAAGCTTTCTTT
TRBJ2-7,NA,TRBV9,few,CASSPSSPYEQYF,TGTGCCAGCAGCCCTTCAAGCCCCTACGAGCAGTACTTC
TRBJ2-1,TRBD1,TRBV6-6,few,CASSYVRGHNEQFF,TGTGCCAGCAGTTACGTGAGGGGGCATAATGAGCAGTTCTTC
TRBJ2-1,TRBD1,TRBV7-2,NA,CASIRQGNRWDNEQFF,TGTGCCAGCATCCGACAGGGGAACCGATGGGACAATGAGCAGTTCTTC
TRBJ2-1,TRBD2,TRBV4-1,NA,CASSRPILSGSSNEQFF,TGCGCCAGCAGCCGCCCGATTCTTAGCGGGAGCTCAAATGAGCAGTTCTTC
TRBJ1-2,TRBD1,TRBV28,NA,CASNTGQLKNYGYTF,TGTGCCAGCAATACGGGACAGCTGAAGAACTATGGCTACACCTTC
TRBJ1-5,NA,TRBV30,few,CAWSVPPGEPQHF,TGTGCCTGGAGTGTCCCGCCCGGGGAGCCCCAGCATTTT
TRBJ2-7,TRBD1,TRBV11-2,NA,CASSLAPPGTGTEQYF,TGTGCCAGCAGCTTAGCCCCCCCCGGGACAGGGACCGAGCAGTACTTC
TRBJ1-1,NA,TRBV5-4,few,CASSLIGIYTEAFF,TGTGCCAGCAGCTTGATCGGGATCTACACTGAAGCTTTCTTT
TRBJ1-2,TRBD1,TRBV7-2,NA,CASSYTGGLNYGYTF,TGTGCCAGCAGCTATACAGGGGGCCTTAACTATGGCTACACCTTC
TRBJ2-7,TRBD1,TRBV2,few,CASSVDRVGEQYF,TGTGCCAGCAGTGTCGACAGGGTGGGGGAGCAGTACTTC
TRBJ1-4,TRBD1,TRBV7-8,NA,CASSVGQGREKLFF,TGTGCCAGCAGCGTTGGACAGGGAAGGGAAAAACTGTTTTTT
TRBJ2-7,NA,TRBV5-1,NA,CASSLAGKGVDEQYF,TGCGCCAGCAGCTTGGCGGGGAAAGGTGTCGACGAGCAGTACTTC
TRBJ1-1,NA,TRBV30,NA,CAWSWAVNTEAFF,TGTGCCTGGAGTTGGGCAGTGAACACTGAAGCTTTCTTT
TRBJ2-1,TRBD2,TRBV9,few,CASSVSGTYNEQFF,TGTGCCAGCAGCGTAAGCGGGACCTACAATGAGCAGTTCTTC
TRBJ1-2,TRBD1,TRBV7-8,NA,CASSLVPDRAYGYTF,TGTGCCAGCAGCTTAGTTCCGGACAGGGCCTATGGCTACACCTTC
TRBJ2-2,NA,TRBV25-1,few,CASSQGWTGELFF,TGTGCCAGCAGCCAGGGGTGGACCGGGGAGCTGTTTTTT
TRBJ1-5,NA,TRBV30,few,CAWSVGHGNQPQHF,TGTGCCTGGAGTGTAGGACATGGCAATCAGCCCCAGCATTTT
TRBJ2-5,TRBD1,TRBV7-7,NA,CASSADRGETQYF,TGTGCTAGCAGCGCGGACAGGGGAGAGACCCAGTACTTC
TRBJ1-5,NA,TRBV9,NA,CASSVSSAGNQPQHF,TGTGCCAGCAGCGTATCGAGTGCGGGCAATCAGCCCCAGCATTTT
TRBJ2-1,NA,TRBV7-2,NA,CASSSTSFTEQFF,TGTGCCAGCAGCTCGACTAGTTTCACTGAGCAGTTCTTC
TRBJ2-1,TRBD2,TRBV4-2,few,CASSPASGASNEQFF,TGTGCCAGCAGCCCTGCTAGCGGGGCCTCGAATGAGCAGTTCTTC
TRBJ1-2,TRBD1,TRBV11-2,few,CASSIGQGYGYTF,TGTGCCAGCAGCATCGGACAGGGCTATGGCTACACCTTC
TRBJ2-1,TRBD2,TRBV10-3,NA,CAIKGTSGSPSYNEQFF,TGTGCCATCAAAGGGACTAGCGGTTCCCCCTCCTACAATGAGCAGTTCTTC
TRBJ1-1,NA,TRBV29-1,few,CSVDRQGLNTEAFF,TGCAGCGTTGACCGGCAGGGGCTGAACACTGAAGCTTTCTTT
TRBJ1-5,NA,TRBV7-2,few,CASSRESTGIQPQHF,TGTGCCAGCAGTCGAGAAAGTACAGGGATTCAGCCCCAGCATTTT
TRBJ1-4,TRBD1,TRBV30,few,CAWTQGANEKLFF,TGTGCCTGGACGCAGGGGGCCAATGAAAAACTGTTTTTT
TRBJ2-5,NA,TRBV14,NA,CASSDPLTRQETQYF,TGTGCCAGCAGTGATCCCCTGACTAGACAAGAGACCCAGTACTTC
TRBJ2-2,NA,TRBV30,few,CAWSGAGWNTGELFF,TGTGCCTGGAGTGGGGCGGGGTGGAACACCGGGGAGCTGTTTTTT
TRBJ2-5,NA,TRBV30,NA,CAWSFWTEEETQYF,TGTGCCTGGAGTTTTTGGACAGAAGAAGAGACCCAGTACTTC
TRBJ2-1,NA,TRBV28,NA,CASIVTGLHNEQFF,TGTGCCAGCATTGTCACAGGGTTGCACAATGAGCAGTTCTTC
TRBJ2-7,NA,TRBV30,NA,CAWSLRTPRVEQYF,TGTGCCTGGAGTTTGCGGACTCCCCGCGTCGAGCAGTACTTC
TRBJ2-6,NA,TRBV27,NA,CASRTTGTGANVLTF,TGTGCCAGCAGGACAACAGGGACTGGGGCCAACGTCCTGACTTTC
TRBJ2-1,NA,TRBV7-9,few,CASSSHLATYNEQFF,TGTGCCAGCAGCTCCCATTTAGCGACCTACAATGAGCAGTTCTTC
TRBJ2-7,TRBD2,TRBV2,NA,CASIPTSGGSPYEQYF,TGTGCCAGTATACCTACTAGCGGAGGGAGTCCCTACGAGCAGTACTTC
TRBJ2-1,NA,TRBV7-6,few,CASSFRADSYNEQFF,TGTGCCAGCAGCTTTCGAGCCGACTCCTACAATGAGCAGTTCTTC
TRBJ2-1,TRBD1,TRBV5-1,few,CASSLGQGDYNEQFF,TGCGCCAGCAGTTTGGGACAGGGGGACTACAATGAGCAGTTCTTC
TRBJ2-2,TRBD2,TRBV10-2,NA,CASSESGLAVNTGELFF,TGCGCCAGCAGTGAGTCCGGACTAGCGGTGAACACCGGGGAGCTGTTTTTT
TRBJ2-2,NA,TRBV9,few,CASSVELAPNTGELFF,TGTGCCAGCAGCGTAGAGTTAGCCCCGAACACCGGGGAGCTGTTTTTT
TRBJ2-3,TRBD1,TRBV29-1,NA,CSLDRVDTQYF,TGCAGCTTGGACAGGGTAGATACGCAGTATTTT
TRBJ2-6,NA,TRBV30,few,CAWRGREGGSFSGANVLTF,TGTGCCTGGAGAGGGAGGGAGGGGGGATCGTTCTCTGGGGCCAACGTCCTGACTTTC
TRBJ2-1,TRBD2,TRBV6-5,few,CASSLSGTTDEQFF,TGTGCCAGCAGCCTCAGTGGGACTACGGATGAGCAGTTCTTC
TRBJ2-1,NA,TRBV7-2,few,CASSLSRLVPYNEQFF,TGTGCCAGCAGCTTAAGTCGGCTAGTGCCTTACAATGAGCAGTTCTTC
TRBJ1-2,TRBD1,TRBV19,NA,CASRDRGNYGYTF,TGTGCCTCCCGGGACAGGGGGAACTATGGCTACACCTTC
TRBJ2-6,NA,TRBV19,few,CASSSRGFSGANVLTF,TGTGCCAGTAGTAGTCGGGGTTTTTCTGGGGCCAACGTCCTGACTTTC
TRBJ2-2,NA,TRBV4-1,few,CASSLNNGELFF,TGCGCCAGCAGTCTTAATAACGGGGAGCTGTTTTTT
TRBJ2-7,NA,TRBV7-8,NA,CASSLRYEQYF,TGTGCCAGCAGCTTACGCTACGAGCAGTACTTC
TRBJ1-4,NA,TRBV21-1,NA,CASSKEGFGAFF,TGTGCCAGCAGCAAAGAAGGCTTCGGAGCCTTTTTT
TRBJ2-1,TRBD2,TRBV6-6,few,CASTGGGLGRNEQFF,TGTGCCAGCACTGGGGGGGGACTAGGTAGAAATGAGCAGTTCTTC